These 29 T cell receptor beta chains came from one sample sequenced in a study of blood T cell repertoires in COVID-19. Assay used: immunoSEQ multiplex PCR; TCRdb lists only in-frame clones, some missing. The table lists about 140,000 clones, around nine tenths of them singletons, with about 1.5% in the top ten. The specimen was peripheral blood. The source of these receptors is an older woman with acute or convalescent COVID-19.

The V call is TRBV5-1, the J call TRBJ1-5; 7 bases are a match to TRBD1. The V segment lost 0 bases and the J segment 6 bases; nucleotides outside the gene matches: 0. CDR1 is SGHRS, CDR2 YFSETQ, per germline. The CDR3 has 13 residues. The CDR3 sequence: CASSLEGAQPQHF. The DNA for the CDR3 is TGCGCCAGCAGCTTGGAGGGGGCTCAGCCCCAGCATTTT.

The CDR3 DNA reads as TGTGCCAGCAGCTCGACAGGGGCGGTCACTGAAGCTTTCTTT. It codes for CASSSTGAVTEAFF. The chain employs TRBV7-9 and TRBJ1-1; TRBD1 aligns across 8 bases. Germline trimming cut 4 bases from V and 4 bases from J; bases unmatched to any gene: 5. This CDR3 has 14 amino acids. Germline CDR1 reads SEHNR; CDR2 reads FQNEAQ (reference sequence).

This clone was seen a handful of times. The chain couples TRBV7-2 to TRBJ2-3; 11 bases are a match to TRBD2. V was pared by 4 bases and J by 0 bases, with 9 bases of the junction left unmatched. CDR1 is SGHTA, CDR2 FQGNSA, per germline. The CDR3 is made up of 18 amino acids. CDR3 sequence: CASSWVTSGGYSTDTQYF. CDR3 in DNA: TGTGCCAGCAGCTGGGTCACTAGCGGGGGATATAGCACAGATACGCAGTATTTT.

This clone was recorded once. The chain uses TRBV29-1 and TRBJ1-2, with D tentatively TRBD1 (5 bases). V shed 7 bases and J shed 4 bases, with 19 bases lying between them. Germline V CDR1 and CDR2: SQVTM, ANQGSEA. The CDR3 sequence is 14 residues long. The CDR3 DNA reads TGCAGCGCACCGTCCAGGGATAGCTTCTATGGCTACACCTTC. Its translation is CSAPSRDSFYGYTF.

In its sample, this clone was seen once. The genes are TRBV2 and TRBJ2-1; 9 nucleotides align to TRBD2. V trimming: 3 bases; J trimming: 4 bases; junction bases outside the gene matches: 4. The length of the CDR3 is 15 residues. From germline, CDR1 is SNHLY and CDR2 FYNNEI. The CDR3 sequence: CASSDNSGGYNEQFF. The CDR3 DNA follows: TGTGCCAGCAGTGATAATAGCGGGGGATACAATGAGCAGTTCTTC.

This rearrangement joins TRBV12-3 or TRBV12-4 to TRBJ1-1; weak D call: TRBD1 (5 bases). The CDR3 totals 13 residues. Trimming shortened V by 6 bases and J by 10 bases, and 18 bases separated the two germline ends. CDR3 sequence (DNA): TGTGCCAGCAGCTTAACAGGTCCCACACTAGCTTTCTTT. Translating it yields CASSLTGPTLAFF.

This chain joins TRBV7-8 and TRBJ1-2; 10 nucleotides agree with TRBD1. Trimming took 6 bases from V and 6 from J; bases not matched to a gene: 10. From germline, CDR1 is SGHVS and CDR2 FQNEAQ. The CDR3 totals 15 residues. The CDR3 loop is CASSTTVTGGNGYTF. In DNA form, the CDR3 reads TGTGCCAGCAGTACCACCGTGACAGGGGGCAATGGCTACACCTTC.

The chain couples TRBV24-1 to TRBJ2-1, with 7 bases that match TRBD2. CDR3 length equals 16 residues. CDR1 and CDR2 (germline): KGHDR, SFDVKD. The ends lost 3 bases at V and 4 bases at J; junction bases unmatched: 8. CDR3 coding DNA: TGTGCCACCAGTGATCCGCAAGCGGGGAATTACAATGAGCAGTTCTTC. It specifies CATSDPQAGNYNEQFF.

The chain carries TRBV6-2 or TRBV6-3 and TRBJ2-5; 7 bases match TRBD2. The CDR3 loop spans 18 amino acids. Looked up from germline, CDR1 is MNHEY and CDR2 is SVGEGT. Trimming at V came to 0 bases and at J to 5 bases, leaving 15 bases not matched to a gene. As DNA, the CDR3 is TGTGCCAGCAGTTACTCCCCGGGGGGATCGGCCAAGAGGGAGACCCAGTACTTC. Its translation: CASSYSPGGSAKRETQYF.

The count of this clone is one. The rearrangement links TRBV5-8 to TRBJ1-1, with D perhaps matching TRBD1 (6 bases). Trimming took 5 bases from V and 1 from J, leaving 12 bases between them. Germline V gives CDR1 SGHTS, CDR2 YDEGEE. The CDR3 runs to 14 residues. CDR3 nucleotides: TGTGCCAGCAGATTAACAGGGAAGAACACTGAAGCTTTCTTT. Amino acids: CASRLTGKNTEAFF.

The V gene is TRBV19, the J gene TRBJ2-7; 10 nucleotides match TRBD1. V was clipped by 5 bases and J by 3 bases; unmatched bases: 4. The CDR3 is made up of 14 amino acids. Germline lookup yields CDR1 LNHDA and CDR2 SQIVND (reference sequence). The CDR3 loop reads CASSSRTGGYEQYF. The DNA for the CDR3 is TGTGCCAGTAGTTCCCGGACAGGGGGCTACGAGCAGTACTTC.

The chain couples TRBV7-9 to TRBJ1-4, with D tentatively TRBD1 (6 bases). Trimming took 5 bases from V and 3 from J, leaving 25 bases between them. The germline V gene encodes CDR1 SEHNR and CDR2 FQNEAQ (reference sequence). The length of the CDR3 is 19 residues. The CDR3 region has the DNA TGTGCCAGCAGCCCATTACCTCCCCGGGGGGGGCAAGCTAATGAAAAACTGTTTTTT. Translated: CASSPLPPRGGQANEKLFF.

This rearrangement joins TRBV11-2 to TRBJ1-2; 10 nucleotides align to TRBD1. The ends lost 4 bases at V and 1 base at J; junction bases unmatched: 12. Germline lookup yields CDR1 SGHAT and CDR2 FQNNGV. The CDR3 has 18 amino acids. The CDR3 protein is CASSSLRGTGAVNYGYTF. The CDR3 nucleotides are TGTGCCAGCAGCTCACTTCGTGGGACAGGGGCGGTTAACTATGGCTACACCTTC.

This rearrangement joins TRBV15 to TRBJ2-7; 8 bases are a match to TRBD2. The CDR3 extends over 15 amino acids. Germline-derived CDR1 and CDR2 are LNHNV and YYDKDF (reference sequence). J gave up 3 bases and V 3 bases, and 7 bases lay outside the gene matches. The CDR3 is CATSRERGTNYEQYF. In DNA form, the CDR3 reads TGTGCCACCAGCAGGGAGCGGGGGACTAACTACGAGCAGTACTTC.

V usage is TRBV18 and J usage is TRBJ1-2, with 7 bases lining up with TRBD1. The germline gives CDR1 KGHSH, CDR2 LQKENI. The CDR3 extends over 13 amino acids. With V trimmed by 3 bases and J by 5 bases, 3 bases remained unmatched. The chain's CDR3 is CASSPGTDYGYTF. CDR3 nucleotide sequence: TGTGCCAGCTCACCCGGGACAGATTATGGCTACACCTTC.

The count of this clone is one. The rearrangement uses TRBV4-2 and TRBJ1-4; 7 bases are a match to TRBD1. V was pared by 4 bases and J by 5 bases, with 16 bases of the junction left unmatched. CDR1 is LGHNA and CDR2 is YNFKEQ in the germline V gene. The length of the CDR3 is 18 residues. The chain's CDR3 is CASSPLSGGFQGNEKLFF. The CDR3 region has the DNA TGTGCCAGCAGCCCATTGTCAGGGGGGTTCCAAGGAAATGAAAAACTGTTTTTT.

V is TRBV11-2 and J is TRBJ1-4; a weak D match, TRBD1 (6 bases). Germline lookup yields CDR1 SGHAT and CDR2 FQNNGV. The CDR3 consists of 16 residues. V lost 4 bases and J 7 bases, leaving 19 bases between the germline ends. CDR3 sequence reads: CASSSLTGISGEKLFF. The CDR3 DNA follows: TGTGCCAGCAGCTCTCTTACAGGGATATCTGGTGAAAAACTGTTTTTT.

The sample holds a few counts of this clone. The V call is TRBV12-3 or TRBV12-4, the J call TRBJ2-1; the D gene is possibly TRBD1 (6 bases). CDR3 length equals 12 residues. Between the trimmed V and J ends, which lost 6 bases and 9 bases, there was a span of 12 bases. CDR3 bases: TGTGCCAGCAGCCCCATAGGGGGTGAGCAGTTCTTC. This encodes CASSPIGGEQFF.

CDR3 DNA: TGCAGCGTTGAGGACTTAGGGGGTAACTATGGCTACACCTTC. It translates to CSVEDLGGNYGYTF. This chain links TRBV29-1 with TRBJ1-2; maybe TRBD1 (6 bases). The germline gives CDR1 SQVTM, CDR2 ANQGSEA. V was cut by 3 bases and J by 1 base, with 12 bases left in between. This CDR3 is 14 amino acids long.

This clone was counted between two and nine times. The chain has TRBV5-1 and TRBJ1-2, with 7 bases aligning to TRBD1. The trim removed 2 bases at V and 7 bases at J, leaving 8 bases unmatched. Germline loops: CDR1 SGHRS, CDR2 YFSETQ. CDR3 size: 14 residues. The CDR3 sequence is CASSFVEGAVGYTF. CDR3 nucleotide sequence: TGCGCCAGCAGCTTCGTGGAGGGGGCTGTTGGCTACACCTTC. Using reference TRBV5-1 and TRBJ1-2 for the parts outside the CDR3, the full variable domain is KAGVTQTPRYLIKTRGQQVTLSCSPISGHRSVSWYQQTPGQGLQFLFEYFSETQRNKGNFPGRFSGRQFSNSRSEMNVSTLELGDSALYLCASSFVEGAVGYTFGSGTRLTVV.

The chain couples TRBV2 to TRBJ2-2; 10 bases agree with TRBD2. The V gene's germline CDR1 is SNHLY and CDR2 FYNNEI. Trimming removed 5 bases from V and 4 bases from J; junction bases left unmatched: 7. The CDR3 has 16 amino acids. The CDR3 region is CASSYQRGGITGELFF. CDR3 in DNA: TGTGCCAGCAGTTACCAGCGGGGGGGTATCACCGGGGAGCTGTTTTTT. Full variable domain (missing parts from reference TRBV2 and TRBJ2-2): EPEVTQTPSHQVTQMGQEVILRCVPISNHLYFYWYRQILGQKVEFLVSFYNNEISEKSEIFDDQFSVERPDGSNFTLKIRSTKLEDSAMYFCASSYQRGGITGELFFGEGSRLTVL.

This clone has just one count. The rearrangement links TRBV5-1 to TRBJ1-3; D not certain. The CDR3 runs to 16 residues. Trimming cost V 0 bases and J 0 bases, with 10 bases left between them. CDR1 is SGHRS and CDR2 is YFSETQ in the germline V gene. Written as DNA, the CDR3 is TGCGCCAGCAGCTTGGATAGAGGTTCCTCTGGAAACACCATATATTTT. Translation gives CASSLDRGSSGNTIYF.

The chain recombines TRBV6-5 with TRBJ2-5; D is ambiguous. Trimming removed 6 bases at V and 5 bases at J, with 19 bases between. The CDR3 extends over 15 amino acids. Germline loops: CDR1 MNHEY, CDR2 SVGAGI. CDR3 amino acids: CASRTRSFVWETQYF. The CDR3 region has the DNA TGTGCCAGCAGGACGCGGTCCTTCGTGTGGGAGACCCAGTACTTC.

The V call is TRBV27, the J call TRBJ2-6; 8 positions agree with TRBD1. This CDR3 region has 15 residues. V shed 6 bases and J 2 bases; nucleotides not matched to a gene: 3. CDR1 and CDR2 (germline): MNHEY, SMNVEV (reference sequence). The CDR3 sequence: CASRTDRAGANVLTF. CDR3 DNA sequence: TGTGCCAGCAGAACGGACAGGGCTGGGGCCAACGTCCTGACTTTC.

V gene TRBV7-9 combines with J gene TRBJ2-3, with 11 bases aligning to TRBD2. The germline V gene encodes CDR1 SEHNR and CDR2 FQNEAQ (reference sequence). Unmatched junction bases numbered 11, after V lost 6 bases and J lost 0 bases. This CDR3 contains 18 residues. The CDR3 protein is CASSLPGLAATSTDTQYF. For the CDR3, the DNA is TGTGCCAGCAGTCTTCCGGGACTAGCGGCCACTAGCACAGATACGCAGTATTTT.

The chain combines TRBV19 with TRBJ2-5, with 10 bases lining up with TRBD1. The J segment lost 5 bases and the V segment lost 10 bases, leaving 4 bases of the junction unmatched. Germline CDR1 reads LNHDA; CDR2 reads SQIVND (reference sequence). This CDR3 is built from 12 residues. CDR3 nucleotide sequence: TGTGCCACCGGGACAGGGGTCGAGACCCAGTACTTC. Translated, it gives CATGTGVETQYF. Variable domain in full (rest from reference TRBV19 and TRBJ2-5): DGGITQSPKYLFRKEGQNVTLSCEQNLNHDAMYWYRQDPGQGLRLIYYSQIVNDFQKGDIAEGYSVSREKKESFPLTVTSAQKNPTAFYLCATGTGVETQYFGPGTRLLVL.

The rearrangement uses TRBV28 and TRBJ1-2; TRBD1 aligns across 10 bases. Germline assignment: CDR1 MDHEN and CDR2 SYDVKM. The J segment lost 2 bases and the V segment lost 2 bases, leaving 8 bases of the junction unmatched. This CDR3 is 17 amino acids long. CDR3: CASSLATGGHPNYGYTF. The CDR3 nucleotides are TGTGCCAGCAGTTTAGCGACAGGGGGCCATCCGAACTATGGCTACACCTTC.

This chain connects TRBV23-1 to TRBJ1-4; a weak D match, TRBD1 (6 bases). TRBV23-1 is sorted into the ORF group, with uncertain function. This CDR3 spans 15 amino acids. Trimming shortened V by 9 bases and J by 5 bases, and 19 bases separated the two germline ends. The chain's CDR3 is CARKPRQALNEKLFF. The CDR3 nucleotides are TGCGCCAGAAAGCCTAGACAGGCCCTGAATGAAAAACTGTTTTTT.

This clone was counted a single time. This rearrangement joins TRBV15 to TRBJ1-5; D ambiguous. Germline CDR1 is LNHNV and CDR2 is YYDKDF (reference sequence). The CDR3 sequence is 13 residues long. V shed 8 bases and J shed 0 bases, with 8 bases lying between them. The CDR3 DNA follows: TGTGCCACCCGCGACTATAGCAATCAGCCCCAGCATTTT. Translation: CATRDYSNQPQHF. Drawing the rest from reference TRBV15 and TRBJ1-5, the complete variable domain is DAMVIQNPRYQVTQFGKPVTLSCSQTLNHNVMYWYQQKSSQAPKLLFHYYDKDFNNEADTPDNFQSRRPNTSFCFLDIRSPGLGDTAMYLCATRDYSNQPQHFGDGTRLSIL.